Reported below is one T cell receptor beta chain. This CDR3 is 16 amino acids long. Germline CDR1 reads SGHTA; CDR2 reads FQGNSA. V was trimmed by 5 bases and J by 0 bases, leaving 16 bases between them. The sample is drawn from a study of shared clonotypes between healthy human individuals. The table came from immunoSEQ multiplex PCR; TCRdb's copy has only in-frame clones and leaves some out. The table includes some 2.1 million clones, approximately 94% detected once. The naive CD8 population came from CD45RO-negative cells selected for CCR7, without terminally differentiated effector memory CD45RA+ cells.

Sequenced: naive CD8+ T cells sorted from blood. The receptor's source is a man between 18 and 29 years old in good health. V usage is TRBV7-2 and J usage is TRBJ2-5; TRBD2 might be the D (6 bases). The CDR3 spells CASSAQPDYYQETQYF. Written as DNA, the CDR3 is TGTGCCAGCAGCGCCCAACCGGACTACTACCAAGAGACCCAGTACTTC.